The 25 T cell receptor beta chains reported below all come from one sample, sequenced in a study of blood T cell repertoires in COVID-19. The repertoire was sequenced with immunoSEQ multiplex PCR; TCRdb's copy has only in-frame clones and lacks some. The table lists fewer than 200,000 clones, more than 75% of them singletons. The sequencing input was peripheral blood. The receptors originated from a man in his forties with active or convalescent COVID-19.

Note on this clone: Other DNA sequences of this sample code for an identical CDR3. V and J are TRBV18 and TRBJ1-6; 8 bases align to TRBD1. The V gene's germline CDR1 is KGHSH and CDR2 LQKENI. The V and J ends lost 2 bases and 7 bases, in that order; junction bases with no gene match: 1. This CDR3 has 14 residues. The CDR3: CASSPGQGNSPLHF. The CDR3 DNA follows: TGTGCCAGCTCACCAGGACAGGGAAATTCACCCCTCCACTTT.

The rearrangement joins TRBV24-1 to TRBJ2-1, with 8 bases identical to TRBD2. CDR1 KGHDR and CDR2 SFDVKD come from the germline V gene. CDR3 size: 15 residues. Trimming removed 3 bases from V and 14 bases from J; junction bases left unmatched: 14. CDR3 amino acids: CATSDAGGRGGMEFF. The CDR3, as DNA: TGTGCCACCAGTGATGCGGGAGGACGGGGGGGAATGGAGTTCTTC.

V usage is TRBV6-6 and J usage is TRBJ1-6; 7 nucleotides align to TRBD1. The CDR3 loop spans 15 amino acids. Germline V gene sequence: CDR1 MNHNY, CDR2 SVGAGI (reference sequence). The ends lost 7 bases at V and 5 bases at J; junction bases unmatched: 8. The chain's CDR3 is CASNFAGTDNSPLHF. For the CDR3, the DNA is TGTGCCAGCAATTTTGCCGGGACAGATAATTCACCCCTCCACTTT.

The chain uses TRBV4-1 and TRBJ1-1; D gene uncertain. V lost 0 bases and J 5 bases, leaving 13 bases between the germline ends. The CDR3 has 15 residues. Germline lookup yields CDR1 MGHRA and CDR2 YSYEKL. The CDR3 DNA follows: TGCGCCAGCAGCCAAGAAGAGGGAGTGGGGACTGAAGCTTTCTTT. As protein: CASSQEEGVGTEAFF.

V is TRBV7-9 and J is TRBJ2-6; 9 nucleotides align to TRBD1. Germline CDR1 SEHNR, CDR2 FQNEAQ (reference sequence). CDR3 length equals 16 residues. The junction had 6 bases not matched to a gene; V was cut back by 8 bases and J by 1 base. Here the CDR3 reads CASERQGGSGANVLTF. The CDR3 region has the DNA TGTGCCAGCGAAAGACAGGGGGGGTCTGGGGCCAACGTCCTGACTTTC.

The chain couples TRBV7-2 to TRBJ1-6; D may be TRBD1 (6 bases). The V end lost 5 bases, the J end lost 11 bases, and 16 bases lay between the germline ends. Looked up from germline, CDR1 is SGHTA and CDR2 is FQGNSA. This CDR3 comprises 14 residues. The CDR3 DNA follows: TGTGCCAGCAGCCTTGGGACAAACCAGGCACCCCTCCACTTT. Translation gives CASSLGTNQAPLHF.

As concerns this clone: Other DNA sequences from this sample encode an identical CDR3 as well. The CDR3 reads CAWSPGTGDEKLFF. Written as DNA, the CDR3 is TGTGCCTGGAGTCCGGGGACAGGGGATGAAAAACTGTTTTTT. The rearrangement joins TRBV30 to TRBJ1-4; 10 bases are a match to TRBD1. The V and J ends lost 2 bases and 6 bases, in that order; junction bases with no gene match: 3. The CDR3 length is 14 residues. Germline CDR1 is GTSNPN and CDR2 is SVGIG (reference sequence). Combining the CDR3 with reference TRBV30 and TRBJ1-4 gives the whole variable domain SQTIHQWPATLVQPVGSPLSLECTVEGTSNPNLYWYRQAAGRGLQLLFYSVGIGQISSEVPQNLSASRPQDRQFILSSKKLLLSDSGFYLCAWSPGTGDEKLFFGSGTQLSVL.

The chain links TRBV5-1 to TRBJ1-3; a weak D match, TRBD1 (6 bases). The CDR3 sequence is 17 residues long. Germline CDR1 SGHRS, CDR2 YFSETQ. Deletions cut 4 bases from V and 0 bases from J, with 17 bases between. The CDR3, as DNA: TGCGCCAGCAGCCCTCGGGACACAACTTACTCTGGAAACACCATATATTTT. This translates into CASSPRDTTYSGNTIYF. The full variable domain, with the rest looked up from reference TRBV5-1 and TRBJ1-3, is KAGVTQTPRYLIKTRGQQVTLSCSPISGHRSVSWYQQTPGQGLQFLFEYFSETQRNKGNFPGRFSGRQFSNSRSEMNVSTLELGDSALYLCASSPRDTTYSGNTIYFGEGSWLTVV.

The CDR3 DNA reads TGTGCCAGCAGCCGAGGCAACGCAGGGGTCTATGGCTACACCTTC. Translation gives CASSRGNAGVYGYTF. This chain joins TRBV7-9 and TRBJ1-2, with TRBD1 as a possible D gene (6 bases). Between the trimmed V and J ends, which lost 5 bases and 4 bases, there was a span of 17 bases. CDR1 and CDR2 (germline): SEHNR, FQNEAQ (reference sequence). The CDR3 contains 15 residues.

The chain recombines TRBV4-3 with TRBJ2-4; 9 positions agree with TRBD1. Germline V lookup: CDR1 LGHNA, CDR2 YSLEER. The CDR3 is 13 amino acids. After removal of 2 bases from V and 15 bases from J, the junction contained 8 bases not matched to a gene. The CDR3 here is CASSQLPGQGWYF. DNA of the CDR3: TGCGCCAGCAGCCAATTGCCGGGACAGGGTTGGTACTTC.

V is TRBV28 and J is TRBJ1-2; a possible D gene is TRBD1 (5 bases). Germline loops: CDR1 MDHEN, CDR2 SYDVKM. Trimming took 2 bases from V and 4 from J, leaving 11 bases between them. The CDR3 length is 14 residues. Written as DNA, the CDR3 is TGTGCCAGCAGTTTAGCGAACAGGAGCTATGGCTACACCTTC. Translating it yields CASSLANRSYGYTF.

The chain combines TRBV11-2 with TRBJ1-1, with 7 positions matching TRBD1. Germline values: CDR1 SGHAT, CDR2 FQNNGV. Trimming cost V 5 bases and J 0 bases; bases outside gene matches: 0. The CDR3 runs 13 residues. The CDR3 sequence: CASSTGVNTEAFF. The CDR3, as DNA: TGTGCCAGCAGCACAGGGGTGAACACTGAAGCTTTCTTT.

This CDR3 reads CASSLEQGGSPLHF. CDR3 nucleotide sequence: TGTGCCAGCAGCTTGGAACAGGGTGGTTCACCCCTCCACTTT. The chain combines TRBV5-4 with TRBJ1-6; tentatively, D is TRBD1 (6 bases). The V end was cut by 0 bases, the J end by 9 bases, with 10 bases between. Germline V lookup: CDR1 SGHNT, CDR2 YYREEE (reference sequence). This CDR3 is built from 14 residues.

V gene TRBV7-3 combines with J gene TRBJ2-5, with 7 bases fitting TRBD2. Trimming removed 0 bases from V and 4 bases from J; junction bases left unmatched: 5. Germline V lookup: CDR1 SGHTA, CDR2 FQGTGA. The CDR3 covers 15 residues. The DNA of the CDR3 is TGTGCCAGCAGCTTAACGTATAGGGAGGGAGAGACCCAGTACTTC. It codes for CASSLTYREGETQYF.

This clone was found a few times. This could be a read error, since a much larger clone is one nucleotide away. Other DNA sequences from this sample encode an identical CDR3 as well. The chain combines TRBV7-3 with TRBJ1-1; no firm D call. This CDR3 region has 13 residues. Trimming shortened V by 1 base and J by 1 base, and 4 bases separated the two germline ends. CDR1 is SGHTA and CDR2 is FQGTGA in the germline V gene. CDR3 loop: CASSLKQNTEAFF. For the CDR3, the DNA is TGTGCCAGCAGCTTAAAACAGAACACTGAAGCTTTCTTT. Full variable domain (rest looked up from reference TRBV7-3 and TRBJ1-1): GAGVSQTPSNKVTEKGKYVELRCDPISGHTALYWYRQSLGQGPEFLIYFQGTGAADDSGLPNDRFFAVRPEGSVSTLKIQRTERGDSAVYLCASSLKQNTEAFFGQGTRLTVV.

V and J are TRBV11-2 and TRBJ1-2; 7 bases are shared with TRBD1. In germline, CDR1 is SGHAT, CDR2 FQNNGV. This CDR3 spans 15 amino acids. J gave up 7 bases and V 5 bases, and 13 bases lay outside the gene matches. Here the CDR3 DNA reads TGTGCCAGCAGCCCCTCACAGGGGCCCTTCCGTGGCTACACCTTC. Protein: CASSPSQGPFRGYTF.

This clone was found once. V gene TRBV7-2 combines with J gene TRBJ1-4; 7 nucleotides match TRBD1. After removal of 6 bases from V and 8 bases from J, the junction contained 12 bases not matched to a gene. The CDR3 consists of 15 residues. Germline V lookup: CDR1 SGHTA, CDR2 FQGNSA. CDR3 in DNA: TGTGCCAGCAGACTCCGGCAGGGGGAGAGGGAAAAACTGTTTTTT. Translation: CASRLRQGEREKLFF.

DNA for the CDR3: TGTGCCAGCAGCCAAGTCGACTTTTGGGTGGGCGAGCAGTACTTC. This translates into CASSQVDFWVGEQYF. The chain joins TRBV14 to TRBJ2-7; D is unresolved. The germline V and J ends were trimmed by 1 base and 6 bases, with 16 bases remaining between them. CDR3 length: 15 residues. CDR1 is SGHDN and CDR2 is FVKESK in the germline V gene.

The chain is built from TRBV15 and TRBJ2-1, with D perhaps matching TRBD1 (5 bases). This CDR3 is 15 amino acids long. Germline-derived CDR1 and CDR2 are LNHNV and YYDKDF (reference sequence). V was trimmed by 1 base and J by 2 bases, leaving 9 bases between them. The CDR3 reads CATSRAGFTYNEQFF. CDR3 bases: TGTGCCACCAGCAGAGCAGGGTTTACCTACAATGAGCAGTTCTTC.

The V gene is TRBV24-1, the J gene TRBJ2-3, with D possibly TRBD2 on 5 matching bases. V was shortened by 3 bases and J by 2 bases, with 11 bases between the two germline ends. CDR1 and CDR2 from the germline V gene are KGHDR and SFDVKD. CDR3 size: 15 residues. The CDR3 loop reads CATSDPRGFTDTQYF. CDR3 DNA sequence: TGTGCCACCAGTGATCCCCGGGGTTTCACAGATACGCAGTATTTT.

The V and J genes are TRBV19 and TRBJ2-3; D possibly corresponds to TRBD2 (7 bases). Germline V gene sequence: CDR1 LNHDA, CDR2 SQIVND (reference sequence). The CDR3 contains 15 residues. V was pared by 3 bases and J by 2 bases, with 12 bases between. The chain's CDR3 is CASSMGGPYTDTQYF. CDR3 sequence (DNA): TGTGCCAGTAGTATGGGGGGGCCGTACACAGATACGCAGTATTTT.

The V call is TRBV29-1, the J call TRBJ2-1; weak D call: TRBD2 (6 bases). Germline V gene lookup returns CDR1 SQVTM and CDR2 ANQGSEA. The CDR3 has 11 amino acids. Trimming stripped 1 base from V and 9 bases from J, with 7 bases between. In DNA, the CDR3 is TGCAGCGTTGAAGTACTAGCTGAGCAGTTCTTC. Translated: CSVEVLAEQFF.

This chain links TRBV7-6 with TRBJ1-1, with a possible D match to TRBD1 (5 bases). The germline V and J ends were trimmed by 0 bases and 10 bases, with 15 bases remaining between them. Germline-derived CDR1 and CDR2 are SGHVS and FNYEAQ. The CDR3 has 14 amino acids. CDR3 protein: CASSLAGGTGGAFF. The CDR3 bases are TGTGCCAGCAGCTTAGCCGGGGGGACGGGTGGAGCTTTCTTT.

This clone was picked up a small number of times. The chain employs TRBV9 and TRBJ1-6; 10 bases are shared with TRBD1. Germline CDR1 and CDR2: SGDLS and YYNGEE. Germline trimming cut 3 bases from V and 8 bases from J; bases unmatched to any gene: 2. The CDR3 consists of 14 residues. CDR3 protein: CASSGGQGDSPLHF. In DNA, the CDR3 is TGTGCCAGCAGCGGTGGACAGGGGGATTCACCCCTCCACTTT.

This clone showed up just once. The chain combines TRBV3-1 (or the pseudogene TRBV3-2) with TRBJ2-7, with 8 bases fitting TRBD2. Germline V gene sequence: CDR1 LGHDT, CDR2 YNNKEL (reference sequence). This CDR3 comprises 16 residues. V was clipped by 3 bases and J by 3 bases; unmatched bases: 10. CDR3: CASSQKGTSWGYEQYF. The CDR3 DNA is TGTGCCAGCAGCCAGAAGGGGACTAGTTGGGGCTACGAGCAGTACTTC.